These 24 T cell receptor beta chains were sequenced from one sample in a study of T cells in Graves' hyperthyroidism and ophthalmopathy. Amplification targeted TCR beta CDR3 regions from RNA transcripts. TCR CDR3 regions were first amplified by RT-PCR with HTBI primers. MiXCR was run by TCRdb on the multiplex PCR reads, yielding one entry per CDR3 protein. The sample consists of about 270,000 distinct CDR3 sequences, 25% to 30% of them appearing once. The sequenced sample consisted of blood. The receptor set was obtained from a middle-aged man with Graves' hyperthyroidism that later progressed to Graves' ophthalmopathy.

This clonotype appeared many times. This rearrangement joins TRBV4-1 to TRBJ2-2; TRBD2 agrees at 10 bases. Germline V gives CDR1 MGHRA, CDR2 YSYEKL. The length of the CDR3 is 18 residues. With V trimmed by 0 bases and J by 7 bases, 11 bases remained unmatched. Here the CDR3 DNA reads TGCGCCAGCAGCCAAGAAGGTCGGGTAGCGGGAGGCGGCGGGGAGCTGTTTTTT. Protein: CASSQEGRVAGGGGELFF.

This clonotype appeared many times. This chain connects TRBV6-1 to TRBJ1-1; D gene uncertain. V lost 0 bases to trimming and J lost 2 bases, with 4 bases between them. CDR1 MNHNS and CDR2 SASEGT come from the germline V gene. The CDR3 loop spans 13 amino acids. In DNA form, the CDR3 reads TGTGCCAGCAGTGAAGCCCCCAACACTGAAGCTTTCTTT. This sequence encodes CASSEAPNTEAFF.

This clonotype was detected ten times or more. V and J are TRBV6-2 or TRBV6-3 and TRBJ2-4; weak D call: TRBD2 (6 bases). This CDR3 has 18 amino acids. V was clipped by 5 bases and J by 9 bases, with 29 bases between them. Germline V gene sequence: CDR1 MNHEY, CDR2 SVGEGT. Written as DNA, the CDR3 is TGTGCCAGCAGTCAACCTCGGGACTCTGGGAGTTTGTTGGTCATTCAGTACTTC. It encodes CASSQPRDSGSLLVIQYF.

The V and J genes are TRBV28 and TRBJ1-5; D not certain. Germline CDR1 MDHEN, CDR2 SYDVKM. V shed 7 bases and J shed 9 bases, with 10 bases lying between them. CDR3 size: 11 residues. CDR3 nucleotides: TGTGCCAGCATGGCCGTCGGGCCCCAGCATTTT. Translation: CASMAVGPQHF.

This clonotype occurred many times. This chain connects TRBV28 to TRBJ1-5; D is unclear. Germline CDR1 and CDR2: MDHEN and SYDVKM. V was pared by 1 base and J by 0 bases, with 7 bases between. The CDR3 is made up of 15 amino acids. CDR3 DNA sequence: TGTGCCAGCAGTTTATTGGGATATAGCAATCAGCCCCAGCATTTT. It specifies CASSLLGYSNQPQHF.

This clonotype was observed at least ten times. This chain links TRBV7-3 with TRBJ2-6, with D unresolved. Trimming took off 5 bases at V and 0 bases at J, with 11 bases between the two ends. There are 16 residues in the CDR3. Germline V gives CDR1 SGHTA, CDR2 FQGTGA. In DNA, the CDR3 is TGTGCCAGCAGCACCTTCCCGGGCTCTGGGGCCAACGTCCTGACTTTC. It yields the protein CASSTFPGSGANVLTF.

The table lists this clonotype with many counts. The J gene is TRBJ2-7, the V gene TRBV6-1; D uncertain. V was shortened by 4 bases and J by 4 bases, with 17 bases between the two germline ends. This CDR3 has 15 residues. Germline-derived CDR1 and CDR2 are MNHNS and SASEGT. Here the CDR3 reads CASSVGGLKTYEQYF. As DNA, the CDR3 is TGTGCCAGCAGTGTGGGCGGCCTAAAAACGTACGAGCAGTACTTC.

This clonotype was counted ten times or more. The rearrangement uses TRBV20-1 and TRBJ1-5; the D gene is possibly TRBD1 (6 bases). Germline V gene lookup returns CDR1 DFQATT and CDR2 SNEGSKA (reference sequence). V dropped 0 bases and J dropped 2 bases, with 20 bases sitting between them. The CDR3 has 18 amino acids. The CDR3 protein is CSARDPVDSTTRNQPQHF. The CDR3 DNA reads TGCAGTGCTAGAGATCCCGTGGACAGTACCACCCGCAATCAGCCCCAGCATTTT.

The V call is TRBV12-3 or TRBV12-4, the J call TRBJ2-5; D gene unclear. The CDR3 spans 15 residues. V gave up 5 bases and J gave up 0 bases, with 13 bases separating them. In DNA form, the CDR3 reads TGTGCCAGCAGTCCGACAAGTGTTTACCAAGAGACCCAGTACTTC. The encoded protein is CASSPTSVYQETQYF.

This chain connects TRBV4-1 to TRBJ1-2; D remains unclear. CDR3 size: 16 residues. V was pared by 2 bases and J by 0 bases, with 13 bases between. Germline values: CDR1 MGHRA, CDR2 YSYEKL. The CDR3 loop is CASSQPQALSNYGYTF. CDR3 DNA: TGCGCCAGCAGCCAACCGCAGGCCCTATCTAACTATGGCTACACCTTC.

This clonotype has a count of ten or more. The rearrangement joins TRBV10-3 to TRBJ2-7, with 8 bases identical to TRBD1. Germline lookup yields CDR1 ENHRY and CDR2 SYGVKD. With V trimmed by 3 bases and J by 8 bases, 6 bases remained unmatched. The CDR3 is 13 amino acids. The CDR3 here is CAISDARQGKQYF. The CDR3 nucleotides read TGTGCCATCAGTGACGCTAGACAGGGGAAGCAGTACTTC.

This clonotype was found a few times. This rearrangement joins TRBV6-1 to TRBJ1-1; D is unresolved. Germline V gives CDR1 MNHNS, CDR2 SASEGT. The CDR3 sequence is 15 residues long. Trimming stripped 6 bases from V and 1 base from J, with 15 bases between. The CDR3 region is CASSRDPYENTEAFF. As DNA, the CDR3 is TGTGCCAGCAGCCGAGACCCCTACGAGAACACTGAAGCTTTCTTT.

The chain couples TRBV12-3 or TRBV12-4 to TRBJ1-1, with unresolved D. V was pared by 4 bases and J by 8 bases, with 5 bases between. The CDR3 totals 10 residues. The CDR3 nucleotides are TGTGCCAGCAGTTCCTCGGAAGCTTTCTTT. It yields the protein CASSSSEAFF.

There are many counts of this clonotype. The DNA for the CDR3 is TGTGCCAGCAGTTTAGTAGTTTACGAGCAGTACTTC. This encodes CASSLVVYEQYF. The chain links TRBV28 to TRBJ2-7; unclear D gene. This CDR3 comprises 12 residues. Germline loops: CDR1 MDHEN, CDR2 SYDVKM. The V end was cut by 2 bases, the J end by 4 bases, with 6 bases between. Supplemented by reference TRBV28 and TRBJ2-7, the full variable domain reads DVKVTQSSRYLVKRTGEKVFLECVQDMDHENMFWYRQDPGLGLRLIYFSYDVKMKEKGDIPEGYSVSREKKERFSLILESASTNQTSMYLCASSLVVYEQYFGPGTRLTVT.

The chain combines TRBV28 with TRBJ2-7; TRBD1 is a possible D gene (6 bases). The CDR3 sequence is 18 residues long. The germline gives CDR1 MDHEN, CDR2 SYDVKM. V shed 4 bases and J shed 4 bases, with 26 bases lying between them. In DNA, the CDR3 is TGTGCCAGCAGTTACTCAACCGTCCAGGGGAGAGGCTTTTACGAGCAGTACTTC. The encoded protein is CASSYSTVQGRGFYEQYF.

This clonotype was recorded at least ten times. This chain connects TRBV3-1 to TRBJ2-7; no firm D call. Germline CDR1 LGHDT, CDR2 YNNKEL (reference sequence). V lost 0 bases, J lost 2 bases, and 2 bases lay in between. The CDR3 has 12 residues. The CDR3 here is CASSQEAYEQYF. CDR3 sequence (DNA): TGTGCCAGCAGCCAAGAAGCCTACGAGCAGTACTTC.

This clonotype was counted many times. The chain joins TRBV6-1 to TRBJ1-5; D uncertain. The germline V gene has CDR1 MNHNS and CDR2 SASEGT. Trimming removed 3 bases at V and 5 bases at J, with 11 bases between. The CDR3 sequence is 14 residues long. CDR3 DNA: TGTGCCAGCAGTGAGTTCGGCATAGATCAGCCCCAGCATTTT. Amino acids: CASSEFGIDQPQHF.

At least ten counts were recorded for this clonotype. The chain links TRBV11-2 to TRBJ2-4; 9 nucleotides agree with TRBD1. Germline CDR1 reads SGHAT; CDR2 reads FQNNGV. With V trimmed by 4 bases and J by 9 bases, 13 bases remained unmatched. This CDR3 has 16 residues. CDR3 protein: CASSSGSGTGLGIQYF. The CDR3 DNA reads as TGTGCCAGCAGCTCCGGGTCCGGGACAGGGTTGGGCATTCAGTACTTC.

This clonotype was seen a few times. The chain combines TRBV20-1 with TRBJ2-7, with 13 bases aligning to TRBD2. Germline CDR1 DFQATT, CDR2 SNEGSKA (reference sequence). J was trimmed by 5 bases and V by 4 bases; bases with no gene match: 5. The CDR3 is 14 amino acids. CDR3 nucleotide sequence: TGCAGTGCTAATACCGGGACTAGCGGGAACGAGCAGTACTTC. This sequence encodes CSANTGTSGNEQYF.

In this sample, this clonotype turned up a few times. The CDR3 region is CASSDPGTGIETQYF. In nucleotides, the CDR3 is TGCGCCAGCAGTGACCCCGGGACAGGGATTGAGACCCAGTACTTC. The chain employs TRBV10-1 and TRBJ2-5, with 9 bases that match TRBD1. Germline V lookup: CDR1 WNHNN, CDR2 SYGVQD (reference sequence). The junction had 7 bases not matched to a gene; V was cut back by 3 bases and J by 5 bases. This CDR3 has 15 residues.

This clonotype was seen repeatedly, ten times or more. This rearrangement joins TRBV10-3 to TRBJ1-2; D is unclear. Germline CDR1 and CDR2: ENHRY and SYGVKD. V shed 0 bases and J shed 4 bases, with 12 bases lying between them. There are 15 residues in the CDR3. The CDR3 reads CAISESPGIFYGYTF. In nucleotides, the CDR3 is TGTGCCATCAGTGAGTCCCCCGGAATCTTCTATGGCTACACCTTC.

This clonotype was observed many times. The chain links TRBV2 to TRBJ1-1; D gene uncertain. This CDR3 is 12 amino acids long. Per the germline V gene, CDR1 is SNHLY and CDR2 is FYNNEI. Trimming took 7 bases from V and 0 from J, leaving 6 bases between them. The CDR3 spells CASTVMNTEAFF. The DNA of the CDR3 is TGTGCCAGCACCGTGATGAACACTGAAGCTTTCTTT.

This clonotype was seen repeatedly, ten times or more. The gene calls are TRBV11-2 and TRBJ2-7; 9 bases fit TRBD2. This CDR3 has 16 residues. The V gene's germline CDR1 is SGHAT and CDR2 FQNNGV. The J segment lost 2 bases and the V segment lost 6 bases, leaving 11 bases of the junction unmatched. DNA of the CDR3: TGTGCCAGCAGACTCCTAGCGGGGAGGGCCCCCTACGAGCAGTACTTC. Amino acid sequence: CASRLLAGRAPYEQYF.

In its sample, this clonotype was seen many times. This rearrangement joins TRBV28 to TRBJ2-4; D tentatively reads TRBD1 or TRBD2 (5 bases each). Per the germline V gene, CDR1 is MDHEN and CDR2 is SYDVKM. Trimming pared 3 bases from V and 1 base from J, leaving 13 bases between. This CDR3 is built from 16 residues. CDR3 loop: CASSFSRGRAKNIQYF. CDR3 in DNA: TGTGCCAGCAGTTTCTCACGGGGCCGGGCCAAAAACATTCAGTACTTC.